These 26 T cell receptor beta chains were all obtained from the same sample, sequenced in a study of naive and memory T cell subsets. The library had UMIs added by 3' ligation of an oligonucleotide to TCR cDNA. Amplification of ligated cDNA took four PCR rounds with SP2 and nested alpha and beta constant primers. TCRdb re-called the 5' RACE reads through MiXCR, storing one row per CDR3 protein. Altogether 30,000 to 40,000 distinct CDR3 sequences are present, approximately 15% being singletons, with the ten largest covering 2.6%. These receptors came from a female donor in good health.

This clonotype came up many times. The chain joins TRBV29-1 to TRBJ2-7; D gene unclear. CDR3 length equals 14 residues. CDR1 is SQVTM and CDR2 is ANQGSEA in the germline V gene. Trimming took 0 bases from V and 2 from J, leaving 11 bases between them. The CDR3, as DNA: TGCAGCGTTGAAGAGGAACGCGCTACCTACGAGCAGTACTTC. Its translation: CSVEEERATYEQYF.

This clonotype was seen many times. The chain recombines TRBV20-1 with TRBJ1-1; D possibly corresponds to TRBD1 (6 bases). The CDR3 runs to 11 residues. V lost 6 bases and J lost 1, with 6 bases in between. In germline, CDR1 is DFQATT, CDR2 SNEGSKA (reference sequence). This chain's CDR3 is CSAGANTEAFF. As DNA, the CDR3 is TGCAGTGCGGGGGCGAACACTGAAGCTTTCTTT.

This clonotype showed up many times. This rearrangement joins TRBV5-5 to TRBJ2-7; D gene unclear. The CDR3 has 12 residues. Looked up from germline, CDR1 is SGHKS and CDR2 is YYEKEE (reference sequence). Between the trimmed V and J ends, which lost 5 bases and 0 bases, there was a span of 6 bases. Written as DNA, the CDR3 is TGTGCCAGCAGTTCGAGCTCCTACGAGCAGTACTTC. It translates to CASSSSSYEQYF.

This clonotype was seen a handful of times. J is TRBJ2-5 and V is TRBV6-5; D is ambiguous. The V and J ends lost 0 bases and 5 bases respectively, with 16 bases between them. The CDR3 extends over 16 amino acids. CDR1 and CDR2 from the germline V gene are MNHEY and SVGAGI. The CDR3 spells CASSYSRLRALETQYF. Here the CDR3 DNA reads TGTGCCAGCAGTTACTCGCGTTTAAGGGCCTTGGAGACCCAGTACTTC.

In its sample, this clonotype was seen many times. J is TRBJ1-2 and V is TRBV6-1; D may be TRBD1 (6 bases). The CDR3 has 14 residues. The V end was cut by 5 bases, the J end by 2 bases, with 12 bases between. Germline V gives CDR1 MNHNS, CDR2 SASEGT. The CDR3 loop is CASSRGTQNYGYTF. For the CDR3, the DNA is TGTGCCAGCAGTAGGGGGACGCAGAACTATGGCTACACCTTC.

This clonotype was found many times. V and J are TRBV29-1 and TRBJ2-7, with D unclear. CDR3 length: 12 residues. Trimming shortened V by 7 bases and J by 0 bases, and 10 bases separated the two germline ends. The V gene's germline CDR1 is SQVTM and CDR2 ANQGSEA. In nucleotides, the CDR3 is TGCAGCGCCTCGGCAGCCTCCTACGAGCAGTACTTC. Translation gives CSASAASYEQYF.

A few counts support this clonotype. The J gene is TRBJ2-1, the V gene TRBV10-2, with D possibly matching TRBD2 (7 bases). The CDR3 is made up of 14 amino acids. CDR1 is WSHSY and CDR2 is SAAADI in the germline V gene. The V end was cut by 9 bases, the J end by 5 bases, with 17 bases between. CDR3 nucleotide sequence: TGCGCCAGTTTAGGGGGGGGGGCGGACAATGAGCAGTTCTTC. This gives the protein CASLGGGADNEQFF.

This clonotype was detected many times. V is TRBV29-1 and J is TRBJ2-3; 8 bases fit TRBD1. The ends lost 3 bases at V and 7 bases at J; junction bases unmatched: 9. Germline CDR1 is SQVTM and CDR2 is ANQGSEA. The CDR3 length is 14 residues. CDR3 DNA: TGCAGCGTTGACGGGGGACAGGACCCAAATACGCAGTATTTT. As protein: CSVDGGQDPNTQYF.

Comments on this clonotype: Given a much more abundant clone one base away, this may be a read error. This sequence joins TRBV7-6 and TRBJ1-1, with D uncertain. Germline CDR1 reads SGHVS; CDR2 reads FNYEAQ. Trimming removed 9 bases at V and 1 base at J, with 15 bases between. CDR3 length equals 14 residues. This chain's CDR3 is CASTPGGRNTEAFF. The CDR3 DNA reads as TGTGCCAGTACCCCGGGTGGGAGGAACACTGAAGCTTTCTTT.

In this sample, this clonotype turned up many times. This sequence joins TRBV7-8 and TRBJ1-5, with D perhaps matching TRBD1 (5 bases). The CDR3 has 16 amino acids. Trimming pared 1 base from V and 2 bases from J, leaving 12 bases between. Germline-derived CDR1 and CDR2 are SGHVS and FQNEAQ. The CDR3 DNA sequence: TGTGCCAGCAGCTTAGGTCGCAGGGTAGGCAATCAGCCCCAGCATTTT. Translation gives CASSLGRRVGNQPQHF.

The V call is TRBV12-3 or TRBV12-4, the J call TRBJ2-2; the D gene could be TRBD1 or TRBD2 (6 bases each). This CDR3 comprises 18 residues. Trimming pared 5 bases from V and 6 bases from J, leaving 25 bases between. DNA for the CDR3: TGTGCCAGCAGTCCCCGTGGGGAGAGGGGGGCGTCGGCCGGGGAGCTGTTTTTT. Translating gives CASSPRGERGASAGELFF.

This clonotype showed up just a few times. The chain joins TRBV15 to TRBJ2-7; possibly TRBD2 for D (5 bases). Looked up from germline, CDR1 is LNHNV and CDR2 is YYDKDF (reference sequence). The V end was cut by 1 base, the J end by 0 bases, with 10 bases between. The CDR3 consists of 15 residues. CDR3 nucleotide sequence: TGTGCCACCAGCAGAGTGTTAGAGGGCTCCTACGAGCAGTACTTC. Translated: CATSRVLEGSYEQYF.

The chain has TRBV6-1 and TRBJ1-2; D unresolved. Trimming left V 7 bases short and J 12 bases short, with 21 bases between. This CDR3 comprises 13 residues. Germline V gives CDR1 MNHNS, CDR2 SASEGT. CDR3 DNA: TGTGCCAGCACTCGGGCAGGCGGGCCGTTAGACACCTTC. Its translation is CASTRAGGPLDTF.

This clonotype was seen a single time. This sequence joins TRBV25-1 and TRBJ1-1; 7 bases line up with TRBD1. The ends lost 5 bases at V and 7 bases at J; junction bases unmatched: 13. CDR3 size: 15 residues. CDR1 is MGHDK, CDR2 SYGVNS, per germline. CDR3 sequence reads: CASSSPGGAGGEAFF. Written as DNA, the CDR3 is TGTGCCAGCAGTTCCCCGGGGGGAGCAGGGGGTGAAGCTTTCTTT. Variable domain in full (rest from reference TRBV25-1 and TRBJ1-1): EADIYQTPRYLVIGTGKKITLECSQTMGHDKMYWYQQDPGMELHLIHYSYGVNSTEKGDLSSESTVSRIRTEHFPLTLESARPSHTSQYLCASSSPGGAGGEAFFGQGTRLTVV.

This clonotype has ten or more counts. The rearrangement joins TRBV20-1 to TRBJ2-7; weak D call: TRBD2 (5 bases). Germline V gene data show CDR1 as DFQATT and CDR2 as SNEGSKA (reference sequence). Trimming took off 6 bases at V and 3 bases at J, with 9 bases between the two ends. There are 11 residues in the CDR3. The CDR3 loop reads CSAGLIYEQYF. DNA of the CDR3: TGCAGTGCCGGACTTATCTACGAGCAGTACTTC.

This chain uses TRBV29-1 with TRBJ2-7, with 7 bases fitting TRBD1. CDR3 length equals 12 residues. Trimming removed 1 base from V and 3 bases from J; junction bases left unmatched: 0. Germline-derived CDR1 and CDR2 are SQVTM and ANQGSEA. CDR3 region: CSVEGQGYEQYF. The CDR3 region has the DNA TGCAGCGTTGAAGGACAGGGCTACGAGCAGTACTTC.

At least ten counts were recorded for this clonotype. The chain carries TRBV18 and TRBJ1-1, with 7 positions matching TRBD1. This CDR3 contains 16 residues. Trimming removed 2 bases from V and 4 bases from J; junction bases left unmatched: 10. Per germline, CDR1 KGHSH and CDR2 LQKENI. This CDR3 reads CASSPSVNRGPTEAFF. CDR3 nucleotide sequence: TGTGCCAGCTCACCATCTGTGAACAGGGGACCCACTGAAGCTTTCTTT.

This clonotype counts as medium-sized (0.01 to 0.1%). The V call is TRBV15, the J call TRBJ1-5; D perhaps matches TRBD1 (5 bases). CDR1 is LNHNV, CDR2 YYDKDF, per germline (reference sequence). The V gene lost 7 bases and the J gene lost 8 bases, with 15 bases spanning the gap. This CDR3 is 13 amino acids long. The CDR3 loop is CATNTGVGEPQHF. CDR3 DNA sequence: TGTGCCACCAACACGGGGGTAGGAGAGCCCCAGCATTTT.

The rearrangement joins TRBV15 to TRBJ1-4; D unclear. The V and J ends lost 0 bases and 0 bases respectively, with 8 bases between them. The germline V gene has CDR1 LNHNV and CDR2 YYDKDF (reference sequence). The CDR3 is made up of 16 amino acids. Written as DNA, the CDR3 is TGTGCCACCAGCAGAGATATCAGGACAACTAATGAAAAACTGTTTTTT. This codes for CATSRDIRTTNEKLFF.

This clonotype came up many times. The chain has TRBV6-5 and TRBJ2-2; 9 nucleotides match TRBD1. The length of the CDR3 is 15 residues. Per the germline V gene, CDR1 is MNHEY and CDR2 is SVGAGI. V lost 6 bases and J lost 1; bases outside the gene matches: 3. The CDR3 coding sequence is TGTGCCAGCAGCCGACAGGGGGTGAACACCGGGGAGCTGTTTTTT. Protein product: CASSRQGVNTGELFF.

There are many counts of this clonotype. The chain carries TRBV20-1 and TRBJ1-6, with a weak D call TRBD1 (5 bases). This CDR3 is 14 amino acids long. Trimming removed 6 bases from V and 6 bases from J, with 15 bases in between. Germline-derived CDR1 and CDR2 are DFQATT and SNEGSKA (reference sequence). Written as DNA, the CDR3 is TGCAGTGCCACACAGGCCGTCTCTAATTCACCCCTCCACTTT. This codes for CSATQAVSNSPLHF.

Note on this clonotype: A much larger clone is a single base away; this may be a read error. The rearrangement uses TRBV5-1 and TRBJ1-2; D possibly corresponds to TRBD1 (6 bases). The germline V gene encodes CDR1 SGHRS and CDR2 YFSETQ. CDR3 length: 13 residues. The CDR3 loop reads CASQPGQGYGDTF. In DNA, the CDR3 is TGCGCCAGCCAGCCGGGACAAGGATATGGCGACACCTTC.

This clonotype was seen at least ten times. This CDR3 is CATGIYNEQFF. The CDR3 bases are TGTGCCACCGGGATTTACAATGAGCAGTTCTTC. The chain uses TRBV15 and TRBJ2-1; D gene unclear. Per germline, CDR1 LNHNV and CDR2 YYDKDF (reference sequence). V shed 8 bases and J shed 4 bases, with 6 bases lying between them. The CDR3 totals 11 residues.

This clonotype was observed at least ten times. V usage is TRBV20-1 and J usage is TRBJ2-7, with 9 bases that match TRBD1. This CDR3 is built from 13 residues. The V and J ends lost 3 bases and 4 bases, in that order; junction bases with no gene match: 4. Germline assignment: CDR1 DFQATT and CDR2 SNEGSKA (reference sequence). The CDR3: CSASRDRGYEQYF. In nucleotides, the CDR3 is TGCAGTGCTAGCCGAGACAGGGGGTACGAGCAGTACTTC.

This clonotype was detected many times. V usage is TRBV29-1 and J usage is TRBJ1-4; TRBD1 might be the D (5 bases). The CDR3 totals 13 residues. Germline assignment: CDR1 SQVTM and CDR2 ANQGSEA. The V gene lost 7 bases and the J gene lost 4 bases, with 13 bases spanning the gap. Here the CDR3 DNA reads TGCAGCGCCGCGACAGCTAATAATGAAAAACTGTTTTTT. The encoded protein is CSAATANNEKLFF.

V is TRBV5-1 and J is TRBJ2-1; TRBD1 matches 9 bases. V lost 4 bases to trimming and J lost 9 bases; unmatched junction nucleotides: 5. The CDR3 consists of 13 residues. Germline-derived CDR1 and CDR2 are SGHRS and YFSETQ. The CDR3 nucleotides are TGCGCCAGCAGCCAGGGACAGGGCACTGAGCAGTTCTTC. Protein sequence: CASSQGQGTEQFF.